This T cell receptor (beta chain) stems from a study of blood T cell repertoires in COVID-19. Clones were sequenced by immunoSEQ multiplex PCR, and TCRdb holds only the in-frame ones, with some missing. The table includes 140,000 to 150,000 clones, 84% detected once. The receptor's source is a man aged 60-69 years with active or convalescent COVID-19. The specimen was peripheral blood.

This CDR3 reads CASNPLATDTQYF. As DNA, the CDR3 is TGTGCCAGCAACCCACTAGCAACAGATACGCAGTATTTT. The chain couples TRBV11-2 to TRBJ2-3, with D maybe TRBD2 (6 bases). Trimming cost V 7 bases and J 3 bases, with 11 bases left between them. The CDR3 has 13 residues. Looked up from germline, CDR1 is SGHAT and CDR2 is FQNNGV.